The present T cell receptor beta chain was sequenced within a study of shared clonotypes between healthy human individuals. General study results and limits: The study generally estimated greater richness for naive than memory subsets.

The naive CD8 population came from CD45RO-negative cells selected for CCR7, without terminally differentiated effector memory CD45RA+ cells. Worth noting for this clone: Its cognate antigen is unknown.

The protocol was immunoSEQ multiplex PCR, while the TCRdb copy is restricted to in-frame clones and leaves out a portion. Found here are millions of clones, 85% to 95% of them singletons; the top ten hold 1.1%. Germline values: CDR1 KGHSH, CDR2 LQKENI. V lost 5 bases to trimming and J lost 6 bases; unmatched junction nucleotides: 14. CDR3 length equals 16 residues. This chain joins TRBV18 and TRBJ2-7; TRBD1 agrees at 9 bases. Sequenced: naive CD8+ T cells sorted from blood. This clonotype was sampled from a man aged 18-30 years in good health. CDR3 residues: CASSLTGGEGSVEQYF. The CDR3 coding sequence is TGTGCCAGCTCATTAACAGGGGGCGAGGGATCCGTCGAGCAGTACTTC.